The next 29 T cell receptor beta chains were all read from a single sample in a study of blood T cell repertoires in COVID-19. Sequencing was performed with immunoSEQ multiplex PCR; in TCRdb, only in-frame clones are kept and a portion is missing. The data show about 300,000 clones, roughly 91% seen once. Source material: peripheral blood. These receptors were obtained from a woman aged 25 to 45 with COVID-19, enrolled during active disease.

This sequence joins TRBV6-5 and TRBJ1-6; perhaps TRBD1 as D (5 bases). The V end lost 6 bases, the J end lost 0 bases, and 6 bases lay between the germline ends. The CDR3 is made up of 14 amino acids. The germline CDR1 and CDR2 sequences are MNHEY and SVGAGI. In DNA form, the CDR3 reads TGTGCCAGCAGCAGGGTCTCCTATAATTCACCCCTCCACTTT. Amino acids: CASSRVSYNSPLHF.

V usage is TRBV3-1 (or the pseudogene TRBV3-2) and J usage is TRBJ1-1; no clear D. V dropped 6 bases and J dropped 1 base, with 9 bases sitting between them. The CDR3 contains 13 residues. CDR1 and CDR2 (germline): LGHDT, YNNKEL (reference sequence). In DNA form, the CDR3 reads TGTGCCAGCAGGGGCCCAGGGAACACTGAAGCTTTCTTT. This encodes CASRGPGNTEAFF.

The V call is TRBV30, the J call TRBJ1-2; D gene ambiguous. Germline CDR1 and CDR2: GTSNPN and SVGIG (reference sequence). The CDR3 covers 11 residues. The ends were cut back, 5 bases at V and 4 bases at J, with 8 bases in the middle. CDR3 residues: CAWGEVYGYTF. The CDR3 DNA is TGTGCCTGGGGGGAGGTCTATGGCTACACCTTC. Full variable domain (missing parts from reference TRBV30 and TRBJ1-2): SQTIHQWPATLVQPVGSPLSLECTVEGTSNPNLYWYRQAAGRGLQLLFYSVGIGQISSEVPQNLSASRPQDRQFILSSKKLLLSDSGFYLCAWGEVYGYTFGSGTRLTVV.

This rearrangement joins TRBV25-1 to TRBJ2-2, with 8 bases identical to TRBD1. J gave up 6 bases and V 9 bases, and 9 bases lay outside the gene matches. Germline V CDR1 and CDR2: MGHDK, SYGVNS. This CDR3 comprises 14 residues. This CDR3 reads CARIGTGGSGELFF. The CDR3 DNA is TGTGCCAGGATCGGGACAGGTGGGTCCGGGGAGCTGTTTTTT.

V usage is TRBV27 and J usage is TRBJ2-1; TRBD2 is a possible D gene (7 bases). V was pared by 2 bases and J by 3 bases, with 11 bases between. The CDR3 has 15 residues. Looked up from germline, CDR1 is MNHEY and CDR2 is SMNVEV (reference sequence). CDR3 in amino acids: CASSLRRGLYNEQFF. CDR3 nucleotides: TGTGCCAGCAGTTTACGGCGGGGGCTCTACAATGAGCAGTTCTTC.

This clone came up once. The gene calls are TRBV6-1 and TRBJ2-7, with 8 bases that match TRBD2. Germline trimming cut 2 bases from V and 1 base from J; bases unmatched to any gene: 7. The CDR3 totals 16 residues. Per the germline V gene, CDR1 is MNHNS and CDR2 is SASEGT. The CDR3 nucleotides read TGTGCCAGCAGTGAACGTTTGGCGGGGGGTTCCTACGAGCAGTACTTC. Its protein product is CASSERLAGGSYEQYF.

V is TRBV19 and J is TRBJ1-3; 7 bases fit TRBD1. CDR1 and CDR2 from the germline V gene are LNHDA and SQIVND (reference sequence). This CDR3 spans 18 amino acids. V was clipped by 5 bases and J by 0 bases; unmatched bases: 13. CDR3: CASSGFRRGQISGNTIYF. In nucleotides, the CDR3 is TGTGCCAGTAGTGGTTTCCGAAGGGGACAGATCTCTGGAAACACCATATATTTT.

The chain recombines TRBV21-1 with TRBJ2-5; TRBD2 is the table's D call, not checked against the DNA. TRBV21-1 is a pseudogene. The CDR3 has 15 amino acids. The DNA for the CDR3 is TGTGCCAGAAACCCCGGGGGGGGAATCCAAGAGACCCAGTACTTC. Translated, it gives CARNPGGGIQETQYF.

The chain employs TRBV5-4 and TRBJ1-2; 10 bases match TRBD1. CDR3 length equals 14 residues. The germline V gene has CDR1 SGHNT and CDR2 YYREEE (reference sequence). J gave up 7 bases and V 4 bases, and 7 bases lay outside the gene matches. CDR3 sequence reads: CASSLPDRGSGYTF. CDR3 sequence (DNA): TGTGCCAGCAGCCTTCCGGACAGGGGGTCTGGCTACACCTTC.

The genes are TRBV25-1 and TRBJ1-2; no reliable D call. Per germline, CDR1 MGHDK and CDR2 SYGVNS. The CDR3 runs to 12 residues. Trimming pared 4 bases from V and 8 bases from J, leaving 11 bases between. DNA for the CDR3: TGTGCCAGCAGTGTTGGTTCGGGGGGCTACACCTTC. As protein: CASSVGSGGYTF.

This rearrangement joins TRBV4-3 to TRBJ1-1; D gene ambiguous. The length of the CDR3 is 16 residues. CDR1 is LGHNA, CDR2 YSLEER, per germline. With 0 bases removed from V and 0 bases from J, the gap between germline ends came to 11 bases. CDR3 in amino acids: CASSQDVGDMNTEAFF. The CDR3 DNA follows: TGCGCCAGCAGCCAAGATGTCGGAGATATGAACACTGAAGCTTTCTTT.

As to this clone: The sample contains more than one DNA sequence encoding this CDR3. V usage is TRBV19 and J usage is TRBJ2-2; D is possibly TRBD1 (5 bases). Trimming left V 6 bases short and J 3 bases short, with 11 bases between. Germline values: CDR1 LNHDA, CDR2 SQIVND (reference sequence). The CDR3 has 14 residues. CDR3 sequence reads: CASSRTGYTGELFF. In nucleotides, the CDR3 is TGTGCCAGTAGCCGTACAGGATACACCGGGGAGCTGTTTTTT.

This chain uses TRBV7-9 with TRBJ2-7; 10 positions match TRBD2. Per germline, CDR1 SEHNR and CDR2 FQNEAQ (reference sequence). CDR3 length equals 16 residues. The J segment lost 0 bases and the V segment lost 5 bases, leaving 7 bases of the junction unmatched. CDR3 protein: CASSPELAGGSYEQYF. The CDR3 region has the DNA TGTGCCAGCAGCCCCGAGTTAGCGGGGGGCTCCTACGAGCAGTACTTC.

This rearrangement joins TRBV5-5 to TRBJ2-1; tentative D call: TRBD2 (5 bases). From germline, CDR1 is SGHKS and CDR2 YYEKEE (reference sequence). This CDR3 has 15 amino acids. The V gene lost 2 bases and the J gene lost 5 bases, with 14 bases spanning the gap. Here the CDR3 reads CASSLISSGHNEQFF. The CDR3 DNA is TGTGCCAGCAGCTTAATATCCAGCGGCCACAATGAGCAGTTCTTC.

The rearrangement links TRBV5-4 to TRBJ2-1; tentative D call: TRBD1 (6 bases). The V and J ends lost 1 base and 2 bases respectively, with 7 bases between them. Looked up from germline, CDR1 is SGHNT and CDR2 is YYREEE (reference sequence). CDR3 length: 14 amino acids. The chain's CDR3 is CASSLPGAYNEQFF. CDR3 DNA sequence: TGTGCCAGCAGCTTGCCAGGGGCCTACAATGAGCAGTTCTTC.

This clone was counted a few times. The CDR3 loop is CASSDRAHYGYTF. Here the CDR3 DNA reads TGTGCCAGCAGCGACAGGGCCCACTATGGCTACACCTTC. The genes are TRBV5-4 and TRBJ1-2, with 7 bases matching TRBD1. Germline lookup yields CDR1 SGHNT and CDR2 YYREEE (reference sequence). The CDR3 loop spans 13 amino acids. With 4 bases clipped from V and 3 bases from J, the junction kept 3 bases outside the gene matches.

The J gene is TRBJ1-1, the V gene TRBV19; D gene ambiguous. V shed 5 bases and J shed 5 bases, with 15 bases lying between them. Germline-derived CDR1 and CDR2 are LNHDA and SQIVND (reference sequence). This CDR3 has 14 amino acids. In DNA, the CDR3 is TGTGCCAGTAGTTTGGCGGGAGTAGGGACTGAAGCTTTCTTT. Amino acid sequence: CASSLAGVGTEAFF.

The rearrangement links TRBV11-1 to TRBJ1-2; no clear D. CDR1 is SGHAT and CDR2 is FQDESV in the germline V gene (reference sequence). CDR3 length: 13 residues. V shed 0 bases and J shed 6 bases, with 8 bases lying between them. CDR3 protein: CASSLARGNGYTF. The CDR3 region has the DNA TGTGCCAGCAGCTTAGCTCGCGGAAATGGCTACACCTTC.

The genes are TRBV10-3 and TRBJ1-6; 7 bases map to TRBD1. Germline trimming cut 9 bases from V and 7 bases from J; bases unmatched to any gene: 12. The CDR3 is made up of 15 amino acids. From germline, CDR1 is ENHRY and CDR2 SYGVKD. The CDR3 region has the DNA TGTGCCATAAAAACTTCTGGGACAGACAATTCACCCCTCCACTTT. Encoded protein: CAIKTSGTDNSPLHF.

This rearrangement joins TRBV3-1 (or the pseudogene TRBV3-2) to TRBJ1-2; D perhaps matches TRBD1 (6 bases). CDR1 is LGHDT, CDR2 YNNKEL, per germline (reference sequence). Trimming cost V 3 bases and J 6 bases, with 11 bases left between them. This CDR3 spans 13 amino acids. In DNA form, the CDR3 reads TGTGCCAGCAGCCACCAGACAGGCGATGGCTACACCTTC. Its translation is CASSHQTGDGYTF.

V and J are TRBV4-2 and TRBJ2-7; TRBD2 might be the D (6 bases). The CDR3 runs to 16 residues. V lost 0 bases and J lost 1, with 13 bases in between. The germline gives CDR1 LGHNA, CDR2 YNFKEQ. CDR3 in amino acids: CASSQEQGGVSYEQYF. For the CDR3, the DNA is TGTGCCAGCAGCCAAGAGCAGGGCGGGGTTTCCTACGAGCAGTACTTC.

This clone is a singleton in its sample. The chain recombines TRBV3-1 (or the pseudogene TRBV3-2) with TRBJ1-1; the match to TRBD1 covers 12 bases. Losses at the gene ends were 4 bases for V and 2 bases for J; bases not matched to a gene: 8. This CDR3 has 17 amino acids. CDR1 and CDR2 (germline): LGHDT, YNNKEL (reference sequence). CDR3 nucleotide sequence: TGTGCCAGCAGCCCTCCTCGGGACAGGGGGCGAAACACTGAAGCTTTCTTT. Encoded protein: CASSPPRDRGRNTEAFF.

The J gene is TRBJ2-3, the V gene TRBV29-1, with 8 nucleotides matching TRBD1. The germline V gene encodes CDR1 SQVTM and CDR2 ANQGSEA. This CDR3 spans 15 amino acids. J gave up 1 base and V 7 bases, and 10 bases lay outside the gene matches. For the CDR3, the DNA is TGCAGCGCTAAAACCGGGACAGGACGCACAGATACGCAGTATTTT. It is translated as CSAKTGTGRTDTQYF.

Comment on this clone: One end of the junction varies from germline; a read error may be responsible. The chain carries TRBV7-9 and TRBJ1-2; TRBD1 is a possible D gene (6 bases). This CDR3 spans 11 amino acids. Germline V gene lookup returns CDR1 SEHNR and CDR2 FQNEAQ (reference sequence). This CDR3 reads CASSLLRGLEF. The CDR3 coding sequence is TGTGCCAGCAGCTTACTCAGGGGCTTGGAGTTC.

The chain links TRBV7-9 to TRBJ1-5, with 8 bases matching TRBD1. The J segment lost 0 bases and the V segment lost 4 bases, leaving 2 bases of the junction unmatched. This CDR3 has 15 residues. CDR1 and CDR2 from the germline V gene are SEHNR and FQNEAQ (reference sequence). In DNA, the CDR3 is TGTGCCAGCAGCTCCGGACAGGGTAGCAATCAGCCCCAGCATTTT. It codes for CASSSGQGSNQPQHF.

V is TRBV5-1 and J is TRBJ1-2; 10 nucleotides match TRBD1. The V gene's germline CDR1 is SGHRS and CDR2 YFSETQ. With V trimmed by 5 bases and J by 4 bases, 2 bases remained unmatched. This CDR3 comprises 13 residues. The CDR3 loop reads CASRTGGGYGYTF. CDR3 nucleotide sequence: TGCGCCAGCAGGACAGGGGGCGGCTATGGCTACACCTTC.

DNA of the CDR3: TGCGCCAGCAGCTTCCGGGACAGGGGTGAGACCCAGTACTTC. This translates into CASSFRDRGETQYF. V and J are TRBV5-1 and TRBJ2-5, with 10 bases fitting TRBD1. V trimming: 2 bases; J trimming: 5 bases; junction bases outside the gene matches: 3. This CDR3 comprises 14 residues. Germline-derived CDR1 and CDR2 are SGHRS and YFSETQ.

The chain employs TRBV14 and TRBJ2-1, with D possibly TRBD2 on 6 matching bases. The CDR3 is 14 amino acids. CDR1 and CDR2 (germline): SGHDN, FVKESK. V lost 2 bases, J lost 4 bases, and 9 bases lay in between. The CDR3 DNA reads TGTGCCAGCAGCCAAAACGGGGGATACAATGAGCAGTTCTTC. Protein sequence: CASSQNGGYNEQFF.

The J gene is TRBJ1-1, the V gene TRBV3-1 (or the pseudogene TRBV3-2), with unresolved D. CDR1 is LGHDT, CDR2 YNNKEL, per germline (reference sequence). This CDR3 is 14 amino acids long. The V gene lost 0 bases and the J gene lost 6 bases, with 11 bases spanning the gap. CDR3 region: CASSQDGGSSEAFF. In DNA form, the CDR3 reads TGTGCCAGCAGCCAAGATGGAGGGAGCTCTGAAGCTTTCTTT.